The next 14 T cell receptor beta chains were all read from a single sample in a study of radiation and T cells in renal cell carcinoma. Time point described: baseline pretreatment blood. This sample's treatment: 15 Gy SBRT to primary tumor, nephrectomy 4 weeks later. Profiling relied on immunoSEQ multiplex PCR, and the TCRdb table lists in-frame clones only, not all of them. The sample contains 120,000 to 150,000 clones, around 89% of which appear only once. Source: blood, taken from a patient whose treatment included radiotherapy and nephrectomy. The receptors derive from a woman in her 70s with renal cell carcinoma.

The V call is TRBV5-6, the J call TRBJ2-5; D remains ambiguous. Germline V gene data show CDR1 as SGHDT and CDR2 as YYEEEE. The CDR3 has 17 amino acids. Trimming removed 0 bases from V and 7 bases from J, with 22 bases in between. CDR3 in DNA: TGTGCCAGCAGCTTGGGAGGTCCCGGCGCGCTATCATGGACCCAGTACTTC. Protein sequence: CASSLGGPGALSWTQYF.

V and J are TRBV5-1 and TRBJ2-1, with 7 bases identical to TRBD2. Unmatched junction bases numbered 11, after V lost 4 bases and J lost 4 bases. This CDR3 is built from 16 residues. In germline, CDR1 is SGHRS, CDR2 YFSETQ. CDR3 bases: TGCGCCAGCAGCGCCCAGGGCGGGGGTCAATACAATGAGCAGTTCTTC. Its protein product is CASSAQGGGQYNEQFF. The full variable domain, rest sourced from reference TRBV5-1 and TRBJ2-1, is KAGVTQTPRYLIKTRGQQVTLSCSPISGHRSVSWYQQTPGQGLQFLFEYFSETQRNKGNFPGRFSGRQFSNSRSEMNVSTLELGDSALYLCASSAQGGGQYNEQFFGPGTRLTVL.

The chain has TRBV4-2 and TRBJ1-2; TRBD1 aligns across 11 bases. The CDR3 sequence is 14 residues long. Germline assignment: CDR1 LGHNA and CDR2 YNFKEQ. With 4 bases clipped from V and 5 bases from J, the junction kept 3 bases outside the gene matches. This CDR3 is CASSRTGGIYGYTF. Here the CDR3 DNA reads TGTGCCAGCAGCCGGACAGGGGGCATTTATGGCTACACCTTC.

The CDR3, as DNA: TGTGCCACCAGCGCCCGGGACAGGGAAGACGAGCAGTACTTC. As protein: CATSARDREDEQYF. The V and J genes are TRBV15 and TRBJ2-7, with 9 bases that match TRBD1. From germline, CDR1 is LNHNV and CDR2 YYDKDF (reference sequence). With 5 bases clipped from V and 5 bases from J, the junction kept 7 bases outside the gene matches. CDR3 length: 14 amino acids.

The chain employs TRBV30 and TRBJ1-1; the D gene is possibly TRBD1 (6 bases). Germline CDR1 reads GTSNPN; CDR2 reads SVGIG (reference sequence). This CDR3 is built from 13 residues. V lost 4 bases to trimming and J lost 4 bases, with 13 bases between them. This CDR3 reads CAWTLWGATEAFF. The CDR3 nucleotides are TGTGCCTGGACGCTATGGGGGGCCACTGAAGCTTTCTTT. Full variable domain (outside the CDR3, taken from reference TRBV30 and TRBJ1-1): SQTIHQWPATLVQPVGSPLSLECTVEGTSNPNLYWYRQAAGRGLQLLFYSVGIGQISSEVPQNLSASRPQDRQFILSSKKLLLSDSGFYLCAWTLWGATEAFFGQGTRLTVV.

The V and J genes are TRBV6-1 and TRBJ2-7, with D tentatively TRBD2 (5 bases). Trimming removed 3 bases from V and 3 bases from J, with 9 bases in between. Looked up from germline, CDR1 is MNHNS and CDR2 is SASEGT. The CDR3 has 13 amino acids. CDR3 loop: CASSESGIYEQYF. The CDR3 nucleotides are TGTGCCAGCAGTGAGTCGGGAATCTACGAGCAGTACTTC.

The chain has TRBV6-5 and TRBJ1-1; D unresolved. Trimming pared 7 bases from V and 4 bases from J, leaving 16 bases between. The CDR3 covers 14 residues. Germline CDR1 is MNHEY and CDR2 is SVGAGI. The CDR3 protein is CASTLQTIGTEAFF. The DNA of the CDR3 is TGTGCCAGCACCCTACAGACCATTGGCACTGAAGCTTTCTTT.

The J gene is TRBJ2-3, the V gene TRBV2, with D unclear. This CDR3 has 12 residues. The germline gives CDR1 SNHLY, CDR2 FYNNEI. V lost 10 bases and J 4 bases, leaving 12 bases between the germline ends. CDR3 in amino acids: CANSSLPDTQYF. The CDR3 DNA is TGTGCCAATTCTTCATTACCAGATACGCAGTATTTT.

The J gene is TRBJ2-7, the V gene TRBV2, with D perhaps matching TRBD2 (5 bases). Trimming cost V 7 bases and J 1 base, with 11 bases left between them. The CDR3 is 13 residues long. CDR1 is SNHLY and CDR2 is FYNNEI in the germline V gene. In DNA, the CDR3 is TGTGCCAGCACACTAGAGAGGTCCTACGAGCAGTACTTC. Protein sequence: CASTLERSYEQYF. Full variable domain (remainder filled in from reference TRBV2 and TRBJ2-7): EPEVTQTPSHQVTQMGQEVILRCVPISNHLYFYWYRQILGQKVEFLVSFYNNEISEKSEIFDDQFSVERPDGSNFTLKIRSTKLEDSAMYFCASTLERSYEQYFGPGTRLTVT.

The sample holds a few counts of this clone. V and J are TRBV5-1 and TRBJ2-1; D is undetermined. Trimming left V 0 bases short and J 9 bases short, with 10 bases between. CDR1 SGHRS and CDR2 YFSETQ come from the germline V gene. The CDR3 has 13 amino acids. This CDR3 is CASSLGPLREQFF. DNA for the CDR3: TGCGCCAGCAGCTTGGGACCGCTGCGTGAGCAGTTCTTC.

The chain uses TRBV7-2 and TRBJ1-1; D not resolved. With 5 bases removed from V and 4 bases from J, the gap between germline ends came to 11 bases. The CDR3 totals 13 residues. The germline V gene has CDR1 SGHTA and CDR2 FQGNSA. This chain's CDR3 is CASSPRGSTEAFF. As DNA, the CDR3 is TGTGCCAGCAGCCCACGCGGGAGCACTGAAGCTTTCTTT.

This chain connects TRBV25-1 to TRBJ2-7; possible D gene TRBD2, 7 bases. The CDR3 runs to 12 residues. Trimming pared 7 bases from V and 6 bases from J, leaving 13 bases between. Germline CDR1 is MGHDK and CDR2 is SYGVNS. CDR3 sequence: CASTGQRGEQYF. In nucleotides, the CDR3 is TGTGCCAGCACTGGACAGCGGGGCGAGCAGTACTTC.

J is TRBJ1-2 and V is TRBV5-4; no definite D call. V was pared by 0 bases and J by 7 bases, with 4 bases between. The CDR3 extends over 11 amino acids. Per the germline V gene, CDR1 is SGHNT and CDR2 is YYREEE (reference sequence). CDR3 nucleotides: TGTGCCAGCAGCTTGGATACTGGCTACACCTTC. The encoded protein is CASSLDTGYTF.

The chain couples TRBV29-1 to TRBJ2-3, with a weak D call TRBD1 (5 bases). V lost 7 bases and J 1 base, leaving 12 bases between the germline ends. From germline, CDR1 is SQVTM and CDR2 ANQGSEA. The CDR3 is 13 residues long. The CDR3 here is CSDAGIRTDTQYF. The CDR3, as DNA: TGCAGCGACGCAGGGATACGCACAGATACGCAGTATTTT.